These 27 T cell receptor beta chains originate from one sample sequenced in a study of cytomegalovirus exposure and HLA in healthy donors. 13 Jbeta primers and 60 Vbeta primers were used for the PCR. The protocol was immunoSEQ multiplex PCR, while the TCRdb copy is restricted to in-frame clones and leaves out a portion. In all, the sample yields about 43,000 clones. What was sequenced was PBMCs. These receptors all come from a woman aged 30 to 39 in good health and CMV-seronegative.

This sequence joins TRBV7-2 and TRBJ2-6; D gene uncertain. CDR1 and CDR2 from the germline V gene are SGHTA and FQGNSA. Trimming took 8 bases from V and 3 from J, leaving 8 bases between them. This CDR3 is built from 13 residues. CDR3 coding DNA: TGTGCCAGCTCCCGGTTTGGGGCCAACGTCCTGACTTTC. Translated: CASSRFGANVLTF.

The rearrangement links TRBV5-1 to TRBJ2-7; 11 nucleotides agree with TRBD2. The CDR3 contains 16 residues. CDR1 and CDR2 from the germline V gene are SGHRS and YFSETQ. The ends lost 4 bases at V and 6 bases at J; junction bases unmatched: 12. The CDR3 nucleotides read TGCGCCAGCAGCCAAACCGTAGCGGGAGGGCCGCTCGAGCAGTACTTC. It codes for CASSQTVAGGPLEQYF.

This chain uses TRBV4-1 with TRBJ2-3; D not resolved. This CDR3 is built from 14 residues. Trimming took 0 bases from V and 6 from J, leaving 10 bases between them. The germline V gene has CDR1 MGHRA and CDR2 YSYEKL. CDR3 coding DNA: TGCGCCAGCAGCCAAGATACGTCCCAGGATACGCAGTATTTT. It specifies CASSQDTSQDTQYF.

CDR3 region: CASSSSRRDGTQYF. Here the CDR3 DNA reads TGTGCCAGCAGCTCCTCCCGGCGGGACGGGACCCAGTACTTC. The chain has TRBV7-2 and TRBJ2-5, with D possibly being TRBD2 (6 bases). CDR1 is SGHTA and CDR2 is FQGNSA in the germline V gene. CDR3 size: 14 residues. Trimming took off 4 bases at V and 7 bases at J, with 16 bases between the two ends. Supplemented by reference TRBV7-2 and TRBJ2-5, the full variable domain reads GAGVSQSPSNKVTEKGKDVELRCDPISGHTALYWYRQSLGQGLEFLIYFQGNSAPDKSGLPSDRFSAERTGGSVSTLTIQRTQQEDSAVYLCASSSSRRDGTQYFGPGTRLLVL.

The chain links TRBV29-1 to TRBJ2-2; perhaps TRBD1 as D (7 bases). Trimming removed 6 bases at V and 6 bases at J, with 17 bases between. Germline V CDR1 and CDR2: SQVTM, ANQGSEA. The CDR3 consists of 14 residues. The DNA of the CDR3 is TGCAGCGTCCAGACAGGGAGGAGGGCCGGGGAGCTGTTTTTT. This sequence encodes CSVQTGRRAGELFF.

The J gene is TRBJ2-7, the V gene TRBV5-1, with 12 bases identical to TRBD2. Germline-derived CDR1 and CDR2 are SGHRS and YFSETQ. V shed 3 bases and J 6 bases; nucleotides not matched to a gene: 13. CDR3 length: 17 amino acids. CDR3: CASSWTSSSGRAVEQYF. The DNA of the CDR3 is TGCGCCAGCAGCTGGACCTCCTCTAGCGGGAGGGCAGTCGAGCAGTACTTC.

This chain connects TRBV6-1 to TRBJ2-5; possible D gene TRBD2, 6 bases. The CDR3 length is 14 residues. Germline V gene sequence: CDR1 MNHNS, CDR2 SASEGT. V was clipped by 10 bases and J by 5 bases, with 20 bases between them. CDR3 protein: CATRRDWALETQYF. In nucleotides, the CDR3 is TGTGCCACCCGGCGGGACTGGGCCCTCGAGACCCAGTACTTC.

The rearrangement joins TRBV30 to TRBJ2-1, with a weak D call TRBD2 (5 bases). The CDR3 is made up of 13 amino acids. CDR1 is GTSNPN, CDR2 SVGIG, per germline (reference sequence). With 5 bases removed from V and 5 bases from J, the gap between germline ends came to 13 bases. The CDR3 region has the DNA TGTGCCTGGGACGGGGATTTCGACAATGAGCAGTTCTTC. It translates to CAWDGDFDNEQFF.

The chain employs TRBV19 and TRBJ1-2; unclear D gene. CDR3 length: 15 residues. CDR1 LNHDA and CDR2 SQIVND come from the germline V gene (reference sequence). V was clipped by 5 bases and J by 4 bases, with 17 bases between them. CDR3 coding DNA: TGTGCCAGTAGTCCCAAAGGCGGGAACCCCTATGGCTACACCTTC. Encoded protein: CASSPKGGNPYGYTF.

The CDR3 here is CASSPTSLEFNEQFF. In DNA form, the CDR3 reads TGTGCCAGCAGCCCAACATCCCTAGAATTCAATGAGCAGTTCTTC. This rearrangement joins TRBV7-9 to TRBJ2-1; D not certain. This CDR3 is 15 amino acids long. The germline CDR1 and CDR2 sequences are SEHNR and FQNEAQ (reference sequence). Trimming stripped 5 bases from V and 6 bases from J, with 17 bases between.

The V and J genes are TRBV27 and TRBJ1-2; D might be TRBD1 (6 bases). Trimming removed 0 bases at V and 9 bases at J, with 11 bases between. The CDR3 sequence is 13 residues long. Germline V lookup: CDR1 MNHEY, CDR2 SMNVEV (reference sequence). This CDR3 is CASSLSSGGRYTF. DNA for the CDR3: TGTGCCAGCAGTTTATCATCGGGGGGCCGCTACACCTTC.

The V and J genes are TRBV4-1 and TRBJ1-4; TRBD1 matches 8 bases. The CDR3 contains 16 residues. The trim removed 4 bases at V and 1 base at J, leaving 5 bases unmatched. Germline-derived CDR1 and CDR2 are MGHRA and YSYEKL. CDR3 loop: CASSLRTGLTNEKLFF. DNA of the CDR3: TGCGCCAGCAGCCTTCGGACAGGGTTAACTAATGAAAAACTGTTTTTT.

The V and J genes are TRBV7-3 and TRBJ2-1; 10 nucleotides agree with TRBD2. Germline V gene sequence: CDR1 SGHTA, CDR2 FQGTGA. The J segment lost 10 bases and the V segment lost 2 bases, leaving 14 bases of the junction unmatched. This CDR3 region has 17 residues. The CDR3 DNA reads TGTGCCAGCAGCTTACTAGCGGGAGCGTCTACGGGAATGGAGCAGTTCTTC. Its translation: CASSLLAGASTGMEQFF.

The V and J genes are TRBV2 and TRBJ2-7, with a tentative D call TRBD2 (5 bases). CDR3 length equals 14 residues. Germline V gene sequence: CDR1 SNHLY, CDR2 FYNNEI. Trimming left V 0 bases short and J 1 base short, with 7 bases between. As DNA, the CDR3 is TGTGCCAGCAGTGAAGCAGCGGCATCCTACGAGCAGTACTTC. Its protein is CASSEAAASYEQYF.

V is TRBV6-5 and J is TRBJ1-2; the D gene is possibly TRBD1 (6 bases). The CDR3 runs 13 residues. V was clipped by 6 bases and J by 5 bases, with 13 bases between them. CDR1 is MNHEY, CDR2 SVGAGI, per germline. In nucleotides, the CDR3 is TGTGCCAGCAGACCAGCAGGGGATTATGGCTACACCTTC. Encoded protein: CASRPAGDYGYTF.

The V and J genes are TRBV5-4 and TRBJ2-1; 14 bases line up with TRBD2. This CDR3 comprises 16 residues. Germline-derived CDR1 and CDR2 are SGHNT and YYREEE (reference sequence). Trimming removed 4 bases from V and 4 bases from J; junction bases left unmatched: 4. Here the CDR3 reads CASSPRLAGGYNEQFF. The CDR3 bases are TGTGCCAGCAGCCCCAGACTAGCGGGAGGGTACAATGAGCAGTTCTTC.

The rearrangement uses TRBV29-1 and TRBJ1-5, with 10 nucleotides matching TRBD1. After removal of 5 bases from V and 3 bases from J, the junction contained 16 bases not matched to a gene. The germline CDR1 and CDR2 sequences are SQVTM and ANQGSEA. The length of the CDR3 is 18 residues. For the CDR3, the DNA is TGCAGCGTTTCCACCGGGACAGGGGTCCCCCGGCACAATCAGCCCCAGCATTTT. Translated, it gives CSVSTGTGVPRHNQPQHF.

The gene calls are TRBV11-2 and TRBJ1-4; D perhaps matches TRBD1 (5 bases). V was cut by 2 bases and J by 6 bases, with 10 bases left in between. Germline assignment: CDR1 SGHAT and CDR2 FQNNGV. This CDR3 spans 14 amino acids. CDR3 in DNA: TGTGCCAGCAGCTTACAGGGCCGGGATGAAAAACTGTTTTTT. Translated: CASSLQGRDEKLFF.

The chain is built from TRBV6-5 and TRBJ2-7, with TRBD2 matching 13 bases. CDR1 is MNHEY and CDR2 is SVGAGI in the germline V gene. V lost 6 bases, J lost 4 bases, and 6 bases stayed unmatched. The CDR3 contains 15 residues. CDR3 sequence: CASSRTSGSLYEQYF. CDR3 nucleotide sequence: TGTGCCAGCAGCAGGACTAGCGGGAGTTTGTACGAGCAGTACTTC.

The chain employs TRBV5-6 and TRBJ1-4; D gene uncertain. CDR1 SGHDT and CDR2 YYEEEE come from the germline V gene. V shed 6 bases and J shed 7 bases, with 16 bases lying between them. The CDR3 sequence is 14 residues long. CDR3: CASTLGLVVEKLFF. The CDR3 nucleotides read TGTGCCAGCACGCTCGGGTTGGTGGTTGAAAAACTGTTTTTT.

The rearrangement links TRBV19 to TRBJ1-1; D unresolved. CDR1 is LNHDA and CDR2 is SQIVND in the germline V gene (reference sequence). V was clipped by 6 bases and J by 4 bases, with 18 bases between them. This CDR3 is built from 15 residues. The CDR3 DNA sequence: TGTGCCAGTAGCACATACGGGTCGTTGGGCACTGAAGCTTTCTTT. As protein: CASSTYGSLGTEAFF.

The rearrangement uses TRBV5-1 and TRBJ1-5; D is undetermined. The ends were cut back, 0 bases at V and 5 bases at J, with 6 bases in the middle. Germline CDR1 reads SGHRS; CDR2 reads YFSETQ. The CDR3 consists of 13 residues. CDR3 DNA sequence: TGCGCCAGCAGCTTGGGTTCTCATCAGCCCCAGCATTTT. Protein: CASSLGSHQPQHF.

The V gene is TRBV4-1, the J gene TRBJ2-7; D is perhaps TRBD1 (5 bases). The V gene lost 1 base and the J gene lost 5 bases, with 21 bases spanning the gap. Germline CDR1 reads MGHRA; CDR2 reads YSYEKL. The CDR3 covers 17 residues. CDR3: CASSQGSLRQGVNEQYF. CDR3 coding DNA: TGCGCCAGCAGCCAAGGGTCCCTGAGGCAGGGTGTCAACGAGCAGTACTTC.

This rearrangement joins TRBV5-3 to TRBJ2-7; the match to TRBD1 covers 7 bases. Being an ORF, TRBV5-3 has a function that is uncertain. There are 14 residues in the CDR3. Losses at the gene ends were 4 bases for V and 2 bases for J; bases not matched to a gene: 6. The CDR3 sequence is CARSKGQEPYEQYF. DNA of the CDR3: TGTGCCAGAAGCAAAGGACAGGAACCCTACGAGCAGTACTTC.

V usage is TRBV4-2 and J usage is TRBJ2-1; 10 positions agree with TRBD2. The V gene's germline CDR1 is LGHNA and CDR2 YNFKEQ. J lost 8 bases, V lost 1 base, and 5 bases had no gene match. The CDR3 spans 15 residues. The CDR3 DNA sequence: TGTGCCAGCAGCCAAGGGGTAGCGGGAGGCTATGAGCAGTTCTTC. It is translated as CASSQGVAGGYEQFF.

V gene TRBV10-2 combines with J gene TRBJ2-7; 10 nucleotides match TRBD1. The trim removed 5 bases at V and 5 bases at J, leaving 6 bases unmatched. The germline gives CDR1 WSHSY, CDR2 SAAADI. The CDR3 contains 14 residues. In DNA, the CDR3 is TGCGCCAGCAGTCGACAGGGGGCGTTGAACGAGCAGTACTTC. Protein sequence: CASSRQGALNEQYF.

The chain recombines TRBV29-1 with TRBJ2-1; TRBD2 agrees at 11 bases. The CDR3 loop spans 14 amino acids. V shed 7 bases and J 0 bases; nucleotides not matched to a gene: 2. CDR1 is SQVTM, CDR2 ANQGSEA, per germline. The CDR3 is CSETSGTSYNEQFF. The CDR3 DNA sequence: TGCAGCGAGACTAGCGGGACCTCCTACAATGAGCAGTTCTTC.